This paragraph reports one T cell receptor (beta chain). The identical CDR3 is also encoded by other nucleotide sequences in the sample. Germline CDR1 is WNHNN and CDR2 is SYGVQD (reference sequence). The V and J ends lost 4 bases and 4 bases, in that order; junction bases with no gene match: 3. This CDR3 comprises 13 residues. The sample originates from a study of control samples from healthy donors and cancer patients. Assay used: immunoSEQ multiplex PCR; TCRdb lists only in-frame clones, some missing. The top ten clones hold over 2% of a sample with 85,000 to 90,000 clones, over 75% of them seen once.

The receptor's source is a woman in her forties in good health. V and J are TRBV10-1 and TRBJ2-5, with TRBD1 identical over 7 bases. The specimen was blood. CDR3 DNA: TGCGCCAGCAGTGGACAGGGTGGAGAGACCCAGTACTTC. Protein: CASSGQGGETQYF.